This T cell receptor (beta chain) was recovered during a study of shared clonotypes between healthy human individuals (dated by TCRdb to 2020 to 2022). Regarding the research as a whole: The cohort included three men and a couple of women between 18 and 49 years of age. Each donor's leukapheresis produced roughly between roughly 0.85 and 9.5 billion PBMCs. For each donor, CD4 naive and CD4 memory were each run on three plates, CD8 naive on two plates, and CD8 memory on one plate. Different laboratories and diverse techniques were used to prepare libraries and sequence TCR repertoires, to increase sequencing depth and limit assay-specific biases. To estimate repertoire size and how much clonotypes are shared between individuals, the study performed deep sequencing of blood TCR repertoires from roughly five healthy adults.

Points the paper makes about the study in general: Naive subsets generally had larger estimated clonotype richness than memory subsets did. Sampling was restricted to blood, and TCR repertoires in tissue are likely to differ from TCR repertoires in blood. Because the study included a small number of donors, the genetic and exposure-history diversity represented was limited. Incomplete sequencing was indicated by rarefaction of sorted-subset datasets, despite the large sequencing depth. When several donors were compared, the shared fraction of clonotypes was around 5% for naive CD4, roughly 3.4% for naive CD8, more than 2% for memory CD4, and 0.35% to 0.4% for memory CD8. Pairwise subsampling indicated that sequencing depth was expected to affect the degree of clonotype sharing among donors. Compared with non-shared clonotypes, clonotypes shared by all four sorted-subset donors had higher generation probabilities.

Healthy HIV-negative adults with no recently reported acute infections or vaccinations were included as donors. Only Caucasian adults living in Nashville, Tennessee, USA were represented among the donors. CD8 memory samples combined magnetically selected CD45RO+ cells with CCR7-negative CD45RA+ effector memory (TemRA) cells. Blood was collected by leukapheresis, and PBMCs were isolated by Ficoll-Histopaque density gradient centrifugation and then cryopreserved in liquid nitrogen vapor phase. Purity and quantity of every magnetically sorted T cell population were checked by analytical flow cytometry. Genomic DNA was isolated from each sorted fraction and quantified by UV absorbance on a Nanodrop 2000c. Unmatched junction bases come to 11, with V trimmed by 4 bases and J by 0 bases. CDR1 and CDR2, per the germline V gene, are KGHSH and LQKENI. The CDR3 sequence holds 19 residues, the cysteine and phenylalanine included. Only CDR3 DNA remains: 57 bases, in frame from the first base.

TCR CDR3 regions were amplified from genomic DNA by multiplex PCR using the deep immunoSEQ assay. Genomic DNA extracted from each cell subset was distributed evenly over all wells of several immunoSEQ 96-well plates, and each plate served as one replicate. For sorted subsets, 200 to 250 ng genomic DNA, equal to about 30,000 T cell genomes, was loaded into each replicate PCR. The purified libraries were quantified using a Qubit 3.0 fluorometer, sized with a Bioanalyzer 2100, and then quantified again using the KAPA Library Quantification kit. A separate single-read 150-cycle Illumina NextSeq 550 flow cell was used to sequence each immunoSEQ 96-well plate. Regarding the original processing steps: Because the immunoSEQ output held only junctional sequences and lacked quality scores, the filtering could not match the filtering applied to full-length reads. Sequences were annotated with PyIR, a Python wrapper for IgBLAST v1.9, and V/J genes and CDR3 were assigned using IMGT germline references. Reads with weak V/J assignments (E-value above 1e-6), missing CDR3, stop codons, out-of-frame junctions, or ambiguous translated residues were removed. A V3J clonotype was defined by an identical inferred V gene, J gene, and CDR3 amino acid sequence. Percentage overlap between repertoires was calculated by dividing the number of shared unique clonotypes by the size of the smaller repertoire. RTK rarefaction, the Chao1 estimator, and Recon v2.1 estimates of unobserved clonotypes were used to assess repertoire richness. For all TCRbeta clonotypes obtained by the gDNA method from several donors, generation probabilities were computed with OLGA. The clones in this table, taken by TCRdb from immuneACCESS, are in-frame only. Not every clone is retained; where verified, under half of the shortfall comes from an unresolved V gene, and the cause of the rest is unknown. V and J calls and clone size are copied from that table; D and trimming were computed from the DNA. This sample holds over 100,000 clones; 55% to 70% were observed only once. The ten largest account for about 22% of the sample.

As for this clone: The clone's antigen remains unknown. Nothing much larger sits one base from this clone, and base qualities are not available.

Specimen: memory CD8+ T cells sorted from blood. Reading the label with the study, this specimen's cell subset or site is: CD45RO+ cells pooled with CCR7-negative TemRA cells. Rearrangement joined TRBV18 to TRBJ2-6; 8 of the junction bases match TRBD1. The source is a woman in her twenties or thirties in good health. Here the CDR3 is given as CASSRGFGTGTSGANVLTF. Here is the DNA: TGTGCCAGCTCACGAGGCTTCGGGACAGGCACCTCTGGGGCCAACGTCCTGACTTTC.